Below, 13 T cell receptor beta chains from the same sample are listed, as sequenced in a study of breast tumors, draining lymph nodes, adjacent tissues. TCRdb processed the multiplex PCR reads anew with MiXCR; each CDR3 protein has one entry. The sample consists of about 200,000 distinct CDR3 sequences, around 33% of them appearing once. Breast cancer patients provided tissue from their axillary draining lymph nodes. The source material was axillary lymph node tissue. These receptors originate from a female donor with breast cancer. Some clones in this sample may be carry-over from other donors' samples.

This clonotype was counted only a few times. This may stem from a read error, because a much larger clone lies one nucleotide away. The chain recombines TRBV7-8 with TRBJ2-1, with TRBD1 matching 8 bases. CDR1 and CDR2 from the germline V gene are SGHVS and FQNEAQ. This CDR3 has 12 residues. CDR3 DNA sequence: TGTGTCAGCAGCCTGACAGGGGTCGAGCAGTTCTTC. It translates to CVSSLTGVEQFF.

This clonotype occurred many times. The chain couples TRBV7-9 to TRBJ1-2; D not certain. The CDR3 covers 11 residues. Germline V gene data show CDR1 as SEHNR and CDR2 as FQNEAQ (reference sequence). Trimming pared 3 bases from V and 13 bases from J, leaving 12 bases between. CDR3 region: CASSFGPTPTF. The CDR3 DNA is TGTGCCAGCAGCTTCGGCCCGACTCCCACCTTC.

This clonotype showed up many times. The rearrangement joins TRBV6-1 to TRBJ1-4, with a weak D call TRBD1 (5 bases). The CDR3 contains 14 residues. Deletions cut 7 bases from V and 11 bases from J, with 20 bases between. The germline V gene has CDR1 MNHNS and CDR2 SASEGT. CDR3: CASNLGHASGKLFF. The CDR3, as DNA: TGTGCCAGCAACCTCGGACACGCTAGTGGGAAACTGTTTTTT.

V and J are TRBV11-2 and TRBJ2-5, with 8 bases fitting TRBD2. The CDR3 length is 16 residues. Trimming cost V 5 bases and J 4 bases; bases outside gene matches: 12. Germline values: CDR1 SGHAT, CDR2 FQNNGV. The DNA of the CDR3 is TGTGCCAGCAGCCTAGGGCGGGAGGAGGGTAGAGAGACCCAGTACTTC. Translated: CASSLGREEGRETQYF. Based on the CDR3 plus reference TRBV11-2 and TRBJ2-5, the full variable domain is EAGVAQSPRYKIIEKRQSVAFWCNPISGHATLYWYQQILGQGPKLLIQFQNNGVVDDSQLPKDRFSAERLKGVDSTLKIQPAKLEDSAVYLCASSLGREEGRETQYFGPGTRLLVL.

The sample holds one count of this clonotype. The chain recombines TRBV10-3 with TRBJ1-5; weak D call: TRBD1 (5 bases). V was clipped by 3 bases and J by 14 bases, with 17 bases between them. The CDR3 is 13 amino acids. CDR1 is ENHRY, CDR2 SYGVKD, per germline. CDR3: CAISDRVSHYEHF. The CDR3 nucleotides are TGTGCCATCAGTGACAGGGTATCACACTACGAGCATTTT.

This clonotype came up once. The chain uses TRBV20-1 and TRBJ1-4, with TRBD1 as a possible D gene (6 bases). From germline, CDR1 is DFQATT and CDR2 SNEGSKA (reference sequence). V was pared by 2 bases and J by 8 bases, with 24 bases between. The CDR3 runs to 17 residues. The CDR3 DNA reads TGCAGTGCTAGATCCACGGGTAGGGGGAGCTTGGCCGAAAAACTGTTTTTT. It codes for CSARSTGRGSLAEKLFF.

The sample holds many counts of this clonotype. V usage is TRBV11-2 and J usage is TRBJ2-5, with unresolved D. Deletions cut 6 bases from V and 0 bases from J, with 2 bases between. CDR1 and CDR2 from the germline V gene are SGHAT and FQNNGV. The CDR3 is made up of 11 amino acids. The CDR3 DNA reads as TGTGCCAGCAGGGACCAAGAGACCCAGTACTTC. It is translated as CASRDQETQYF.

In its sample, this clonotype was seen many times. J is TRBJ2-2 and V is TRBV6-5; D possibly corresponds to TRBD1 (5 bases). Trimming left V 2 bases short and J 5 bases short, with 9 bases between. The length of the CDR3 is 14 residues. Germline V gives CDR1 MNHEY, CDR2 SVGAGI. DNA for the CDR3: TGTGCCAGCAGTTACAGGGGAAAAACCGGGGAGCTGTTTTTT. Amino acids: CASSYRGKTGELFF.

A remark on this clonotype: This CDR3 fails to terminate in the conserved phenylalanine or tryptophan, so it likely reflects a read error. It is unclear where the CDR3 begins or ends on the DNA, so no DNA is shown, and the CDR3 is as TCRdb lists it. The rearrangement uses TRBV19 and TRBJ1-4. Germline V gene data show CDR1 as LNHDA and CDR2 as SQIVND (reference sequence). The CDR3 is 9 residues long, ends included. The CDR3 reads CASSIQGGY.

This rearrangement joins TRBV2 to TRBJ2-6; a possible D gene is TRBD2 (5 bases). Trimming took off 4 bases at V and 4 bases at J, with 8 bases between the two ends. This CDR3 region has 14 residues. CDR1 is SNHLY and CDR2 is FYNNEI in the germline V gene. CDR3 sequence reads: CASSVGGGANVLTF. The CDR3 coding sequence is TGTGCCAGCAGTGTGGGCGGGGGGGCCAACGTCCTGACTTTC. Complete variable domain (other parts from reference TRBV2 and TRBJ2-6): EPEVTQTPSHQVTQMGQEVILRCVPISNHLYFYWYRQILGQKVEFLVSFYNNEISEKSEIFDDQFSVERPDGSNFTLKIRSTKLEDSAMYFCASSVGGGANVLTFGAGSRLTVL.

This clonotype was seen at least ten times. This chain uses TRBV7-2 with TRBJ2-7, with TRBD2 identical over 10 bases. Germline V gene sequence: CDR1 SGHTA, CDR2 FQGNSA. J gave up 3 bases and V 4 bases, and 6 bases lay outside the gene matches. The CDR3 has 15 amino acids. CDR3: CASSSQRGGGYEQYF. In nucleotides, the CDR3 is TGTGCCAGCAGCTCCCAGCGGGGGGGCGGCTACGAGCAGTACTTC.

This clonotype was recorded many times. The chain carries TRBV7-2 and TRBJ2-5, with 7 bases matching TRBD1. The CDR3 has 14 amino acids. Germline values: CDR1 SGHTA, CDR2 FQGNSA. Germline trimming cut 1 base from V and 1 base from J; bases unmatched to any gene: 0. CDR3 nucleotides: TGTGCCAGCAGCTTAGGGACAGGCCAAGAGACCCAGTACTTC. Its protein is CASSLGTGQETQYF.

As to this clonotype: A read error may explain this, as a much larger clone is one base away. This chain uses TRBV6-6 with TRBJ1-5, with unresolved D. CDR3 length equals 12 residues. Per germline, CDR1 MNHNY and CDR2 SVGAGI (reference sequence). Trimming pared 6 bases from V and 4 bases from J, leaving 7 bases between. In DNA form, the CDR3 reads TGTGCCAGCAGAGGAGGGAATCAGCCCCAGCATTTT. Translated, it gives CASRGGNQPQHF.